Listed here is a single T cell receptor (beta chain). The data were obtained in a study of blood T cell repertoires in COVID-19. Across the study: Acute-phase and convalescent COVID-19 samples originated in the United States, Italy and Spain. PBMCs, B-cell-depleted T cells, or T cells were the source of the cDNA or gDNA that made up the material.

How the authors handled the data: Estimates of nucleated cell counts were drawn from the amplification of reference gene primers. Profiling relied on immunoSEQ multiplex PCR, and the TCRdb table lists in-frame clones only, not all of them. For V, J and clone size, that table is used; D and trimming come from the DNA. The table includes some 200,000 clones, approximately 81% detected once. Germline assignment: CDR1 LNHDA and CDR2 SQIVND (reference sequence). The CDR3 sequence is 15 residues long. The sequence derives from an elderly woman with active or convalescent COVID-19. V and J are TRBV19 and TRBJ1-2, with TRBD1 as a possible D gene (6 bases). The sequencing sample was made of peripheral blood. CDR3 region: CASSLSRQAYYGYTF. The CDR3 DNA sequence: TGTGCAAGTTCATTAAGCCGACAGGCATACTATGGCTACACCTTC.